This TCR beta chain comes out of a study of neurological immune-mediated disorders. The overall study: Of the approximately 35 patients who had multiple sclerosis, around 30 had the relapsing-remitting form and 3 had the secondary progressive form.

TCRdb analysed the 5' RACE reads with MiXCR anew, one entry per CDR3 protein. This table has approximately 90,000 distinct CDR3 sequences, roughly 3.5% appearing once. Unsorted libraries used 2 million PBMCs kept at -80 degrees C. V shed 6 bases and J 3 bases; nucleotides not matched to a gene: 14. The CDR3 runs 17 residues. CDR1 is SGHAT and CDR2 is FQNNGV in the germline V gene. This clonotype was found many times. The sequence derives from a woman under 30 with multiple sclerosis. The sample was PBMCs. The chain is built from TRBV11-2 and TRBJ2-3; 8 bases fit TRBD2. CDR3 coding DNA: TGTGCCAGCAGGGGTTATGGCGGGGGGACGGTGACAGATACGCAGTATTTT. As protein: CASRGYGGGTVTDTQYF.